This is a list of T cell receptor beta chains from one sample in a study of blood T cell repertoires in COVID-19. Sequencing used immunoSEQ multiplex PCR; TCRdb keeps in-frame clones, though not all of them. The data show 30,000 to 45,000 clones, 70% to 90% seen once. Material: peripheral blood. These receptors came from a man between 60 and 75 years old with active COVID-19. CDR3s include the opening cysteine and the closing phenylalanine or tryptophan. D genes are given only for firm matches.

D: .; V: TRBV1; J: TRBJ2-3; CDR3: CTSRADITDTQYF
D: .; V: TRBV18; J: TRBJ2-1; CDR3: CASSPQRESYNEQFF
D: TRBD1; V: TRBV5-6; J: TRBJ2-7; CDR3: CASSRTGQGVLEQYF
D: TRBD2; V: TRBV6-2/TRBV6-3; J: TRBJ2-6; CDR3: CASSHPFVDDDSTSGGSGANVLTF
D: .; V: TRBV12-3/TRBV12-4; J: TRBJ1-5; CDR3: CASTAGTAEPQHF
D: .; V: TRBV6-5; J: TRBJ1-5; CDR3: CASRLGRNQPQHF
D: .; V: TRBV3-1/TRBV3-2; J: TRBJ2-7; CDR3: CASSQGVGSYEQYF
D: .; V: TRBV2; J: TRBJ1-5; CDR3: CASSSQGFNQPQHF
D: TRBD1; V: TRBV6-5; J: TRBJ1-1; CDR3: CASSRDRNTEAFF
D: TRBD2; V: TRBV15; J: TRBJ2-1; CDR3: CATSSGRVRSEQFF
D: TRBD1; V: TRBV27; J: TRBJ1-5; CDR3: CASSLTGGGNQPQHF
D: TRBD2; V: TRBV2; J: TRBJ2-4; CDR3: CASRTSGVQYIQYF
D: TRBD1; V: TRBV29-1; J: TRBJ2-7; CDR3: CSVEFGTGSRGEQYF
D: .; V: TRBV4-1; J: TRBJ2-1; CDR3: CASTYSSSYNEQFF
D: .; V: TRBV27; J: TRBJ2-5; CDR3: CASSLRQGGETQYF
D: TRBD1; V: TRBV6-6; J: TRBJ1-5; CDR3: CASSYSTGREEPQHF
D: .; V: TRBV5-1; J: TRBJ2-7; CDR3: CASSLTSLDGKYF
D: TRBD2; V: TRBV19; J: TRBJ2-2; CDR3: CATSGMGNTGELFF
D: .; V: TRBV5-6; J: TRBJ2-2; CDR3: CASSLDLESGELFF
D: TRBD1; V: TRBV19; J: TRBJ1-2; CDR3: CASQGATILDGYTF
D: TRBD2; V: TRBV5-4; J: TRBJ2-7; CDR3: CASSHGTSGNGAYEQYF
D: .; V: TRBV3-1/TRBV3-2; J: TRBJ2-5; CDR3: CASSPIGGVETQYF
D: .; V: TRBV7-2; J: TRBJ1-2; CDR3: CASSLPTATGRKVGYTF
D: .; V: TRBV28; J: TRBJ2-5; CDR3: CASTPGVRQEETQYF
D: .; V: TRBV7-9; J: TRBJ2-3; CDR3: CASSLDGGLTDTQYF
D: .; V: TRBV6-6; J: TRBJ2-3; CDR3: CASSFTRENTQYF
D: TRBD1; V: TRBV28; J: TRBJ2-5; CDR3: CASSGWDRAGETQYF
D: .; V: TRBV18; J: TRBJ2-1; CDR3: CASSVTSPSSYNEQFF
D: .; V: TRBV9; J: TRBJ1-5; CDR3: CASSGGASNQPQHF
D: TRBD1; V: TRBV19; J: TRBJ1-5; CDR3: CASSIRTGNIGPQHF
D: TRBD2; V: TRBV6-5; J: TRBJ2-2; CDR3: CASLASGNTGELFF
D: .; V: TRBV6-5; J: TRBJ1-2; CDR3: CASRDSSNYGYTF
D: .; V: TRBV2; J: TRBJ1-6; CDR3: CASSEVTPLHF
D: .; V: TRBV9; J: TRBJ2-3; CDR3: CASSVSAGSPDTQYF
D: TRBD1; V: TRBV18; J: TRBJ1-2; CDR3: CASSPGQGLLGYTF
D: TRBD2; V: TRBV11-2; J: TRBJ2-3; CDR3: CASSPGIAGALTDTQYF
D: .; V: TRBV10-3; J: TRBJ1-6; CDR3: CAIRPGLQDSPLHF
D: TRBD2; V: TRBV29-1; J: TRBJ2-1; CDR3: CSVAVSGLAGYNEQFF
D: .; V: TRBV5-5; J: TRBJ2-1; CDR3: CASSSSQGRYNEQFF
D: .; V: TRBV2; J: TRBJ2-3; CDR3: CASSEEVAGWADTQYF
D: TRBD2; V: TRBV5-1; J: TRBJ2-5; CDR3: CASSPGRAETQYF
D: .; V: TRBV19; J: TRBJ1-2; CDR3: CASTAQDGGGYTF
D: TRBD2; V: TRBV5-5; J: TRBJ2-2; CDR3: CASSFLDLAGGTGELFF
D: TRBD1; V: TRBV5-6; J: TRBJ2-5; CDR3: CASSLGTGQETQYF
D: .; V: TRBV5-1; J: TRBJ2-3; CDR3: CASSVAAGVTSTDTQYF
D: .; V: TRBV14; J: TRBJ2-5; CDR3: CASSQDLASETQYF